This T cell receptor beta chain was identified during a study of T cell repertoires in cytomegalovirus infection. Background on the study: Public TCR beta signatures provided an indication of both CMV infection and a matching HLA type. Study-level findings and limits: Ex vivo responses were dominated by HLA-C-restricted CMV-specific TCR beta clonotypes. Identification of carriers of CMV plus the relevant HLA was achieved through cumulative public TCR beta family frequency.

Regarding this clonotype: Its antigen is not identified. With a much larger clone just one base away, this may be a read error.

The length of the CDR3 is 14 residues. Germline-derived CDR1 and CDR2 are SGHDT and YYEEEE. The V segment lost 2 bases and the J segment 3 bases; nucleotides outside the gene matches: 1. In TCRdb, the reads were re-called with MiXCR into one record per CDR3 protein. The table records about 530,000 distinct CDR3 sequences, less than 30% of them present only once. This chain links TRBV5-6 with TRBJ1-1; 10 bases line up with TRBD1. This TCR was sampled from a human donor in good health (CMV status not recorded). Some clones in this sample may be carry-over from other donors' samples. Sequencing was done on a sample of PBMCs. Written as DNA, the CDR3 is TGTGCCAGCAGCTTTGGGACAGGGGACACTGAAGCTTTCTTT. Translation gives CASSFGTGDTEAFF.